A selection of T cell receptor beta chains follows, all from one sample in a study of Ad26.COV2.S vaccination and SARS-CoV-2 variants. Here immunoSEQ multiplex PCR was the method, and the copy in TCRdb shows in-frame clones only, minus some. Among under 500,000 clones listed, about 92% were seen once. The source was peripheral blood, collected in a trial of Ad26.COV2.S vaccine versus placebo. These receptors all come from a person aged 18-60 years who received the Ad26.COV2.S COVID-19 vaccine or a placebo. Both conserved end residues are part of each CDR3. Each record gives: CDR3 DNA, CDR3 protein, V gene, D gene, J gene. A D gene is named only where the DNA matches it firmly.

TGTGCCAGCAGGTCCTTCAACCCCACCTACAATGAGCAGTTCTTC	CASRSFNPTYNEQFF	TRBV6-5	-	TRBJ2-1
TGCGCCAGCAGCCAGACGCGTCAAGAGACCCAGTACTTC	CASSQTRQETQYF	TRBV4-3	-	TRBJ2-5
TGTGCCAGCAGCTTTCAAGCGGGGGGGGGACAATCCTACAATGAGCAGTTCTTC	CASSFQAGGGQSYNEQFF	TRBV7-2	TRBD2	TRBJ2-1
TGTGCCAGCAAACAGGGGGCAGGTTCACCCCTCCACTTT	CASKQGAGSPLHF	TRBV12-3/TRBV12-4	TRBD1	TRBJ1-6
TGTGCCAGCTCACCAGTAACAGTTTCCTCCTACGAGCAGTACTTC	CASSPVTVSSYEQYF	TRBV18	-	TRBJ2-7
TGTGCCAGCAGCTGGGACAGGGGGCTTGGAAACACCATATATTTT	CASSWDRGLGNTIYF	TRBV11-2	TRBD1	TRBJ1-3
TGTGCCAGCAGCCTAGATGTGGGCCGGGTCGCCTACAATGAGCAGTTCTTC	CASSLDVGRVAYNEQFF	TRBV5-6	-	TRBJ2-1
TGTGCCAGCAGCTTGGCTGTCGTACGCAATGAGCAGTTCTTC	CASSLAVVRNEQFF	TRBV5-6	-	TRBJ2-1
TGTGCCACCAGCAGTCCGGGACAGGGTAATACGCAGTATTTT	CATSSPGQGNTQYF	TRBV15	TRBD1	TRBJ2-3
TGCGCCAGCAGCCAAGGCCGACAGGGGACCTACTATGGCTACACCTTC	CASSQGRQGTYYGYTF	TRBV4-3	TRBD1	TRBJ1-2
TGTGCCAGCAGCTATTCCTGGGGGACAGCGAATCAGCCCCAGCATTTT	CASSYSWGTANQPQHF	TRBV5-8	TRBD1	TRBJ1-5
TGCGCCAGCAGCATTTCAGGGGATGAGCAGTACTTC	CASSISGDEQYF	TRBV5-1	-	TRBJ2-7
TGCGCCAGCAGCTCTGGACAGAGCTATGGCTACACCTTC	CASSSGQSYGYTF	TRBV5-1	-	TRBJ1-2
TGTGCCAGCAGCTTGGATCGGGGCCGCTCCTACGAGCAGTACTTC	CASSLDRGRSYEQYF	TRBV5-4	-	TRBJ2-7
TGCGCCAGCAGCTTGACGTCGAACACCGGGGAGCTGTTTTTT	CASSLTSNTGELFF	TRBV5-1	-	TRBJ2-2
TGTGCCAGCACCATGGTCGGGGCGAGCACAGATACGCAGTATTTT	CASTMVGASTDTQYF	TRBV2	-	TRBJ2-3
TGTGCCAGCAGTCAAGGGGGCGAATCAAAAGATACGCAGTATTTT	CASSQGGESKDTQYF	TRBV28	TRBD1	TRBJ2-3
TGTGCCAGCTCACCGGGACAGGGTCCCTATGGCTACACCTTC	CASSPGQGPYGYTF	TRBV18	TRBD1	TRBJ1-2
TGTGCCAGCAGCTTAGGTTCTACGGGGAGCTCTGGGGCCAACGTCCTGACTTTC	CASSLGSTGSSGANVLTF	TRBV7-2	-	TRBJ2-6